The rows below give T cell receptor beta chains drawn from one sample of a study of blood T cell repertoires in COVID-19. Libraries were prepared by immunoSEQ multiplex PCR; TCRdb keeps only in-frame clonotypes and omits some of them. The sample has about 210,000 clones, 75% to 85% seen once. The sequenced material came from peripheral blood. The receptors come from a woman aged 70-85 years with COVID-19, enrolled during active disease. The CDR3 runs from the conserved cysteine through the conserved F or W. A D gene is named only where the DNA matches it firmly. Clone size is stated in some rows and not others, as once, few, many or a class when expanded.

>NA|NA|TRBV5-1|TRBJ1-1
CASKRGLMNTEAFF
TGCGCCAGCAAAAGGGGCCTCATGAACACTGAAGCTTTCTTT
>NA|NA|TRBV5-4|TRBJ1-1
CASSQREGGRTEAFF
TGTGCCAGCAGCCAACGCGAGGGCGGCCGAACTGAAGCTTTCTTT
>NA|NA|TRBV21-1|TRBJ1-3
CASSKKHNRGHRAGGNTIYF
TGTGCCAGCAGCAAAAAGCATAATCGGGGACACAGGGCAGGTGGAAACACCATATATTTT
>NA|NA|TRBV30|TRBJ1-3
CAWSSYFVNSGNTIYF
TGTGCCTGGAGTTCCTATTTTGTCAACTCTGGAAACACCATATATTTT
>NA|NA|TRBV30|TRBJ1-2
CAWSVSGAPGYTF
TGTGCCTGGAGTGTATCGGGAGCTCCGGGCTACACCTTC
>NA|NA|TRBV7-9|TRBJ2-1
CASSQAEGFYNEQFF
TGTGCCAGCAGCCAAGCGGAGGGCTTCTACAATGAGCAGTTCTTC
>NA|TRBD2|TRBV2|TRBJ2-1
CASSELGLAGPNEQFF
TGTGCCAGCAGTGAATTAGGACTAGCGGGACCCAATGAGCAGTTCTTC
>once|NA|TRBV11-2|TRBJ1-3
CASSLLPVRSGNTIYF
TGTGCCAGCAGCCTTCTCCCCGTCAGATCCGGAAACACCATATATTTT
>few|TRBD1|TRBV5-1|TRBJ1-5
CASSAGDRESQPQHF
TGCGCCAGCAGCGCCGGGGACAGGGAGAGTCAGCCCCAGCATTTT
>NA|TRBD1|TRBV30|TRBJ1-2
CAWWGQGDGYTF
TGTGCCTGGTGGGGACAGGGTGATGGCTACACCTTC
>NA|TRBD2|TRBV11-3|TRBJ2-5
CASSTRLAGQQETQYF
TGTGCCAGCAGCACCCGACTAGCGGGGCAACAAGAGACCCAGTACTTC
>NA|TRBD1|TRBV3-1/TRBV3-2|TRBJ2-4
CASSHHTSRQGITKNIQYF
TGTGCCAGCAGCCACCATACCTCGAGACAGGGGATCACCAAAAACATTCAGTACTTC
>NA|TRBD1|TRBV7-2|TRBJ2-3
CASSLPTGFDTQYF
TGTGCCAGCAGCTTACCGACAGGGTTTGATACGCAGTATTTT
>once|NA|TRBV4-3|TRBJ1-2
CASSQDWSVFGYTF
TGCGCCAGCAGCCAAGACTGGAGCGTTTTTGGCTACACCTTC
>NA|NA|TRBV2|TRBJ2-3
CASSETLHSTDTQYF
TGTGCCAGCAGTGAAACGTTACATAGCACAGATACGCAGTATTTT
>NA|TRBD1|TRBV7-2|TRBJ1-6
CASSLEGRTGWSPLHF
TGTGCCAGCAGCTTAGAGGGAAGGACAGGGTGGTCACCCCTCCACTTT
>once|NA|TRBV19|TRBJ2-7
CASSIQAGAYEQYF
TGTGCCAGTAGTATTCAGGCAGGGGCCTACGAGCAGTACTTC
>NA|TRBD2|TRBV27|TRBJ2-1
CASSTDRAASGGALGEQFF
TGTGCCAGCAGTACCGACAGGGCGGCTAGCGGGGGGGCCCTAGGTGAGCAGTTCTTC
>NA|TRBD2|TRBV18|TRBJ2-7
CASSPNSLAGGGEQYF
TGTGCCAGCTCACCAAATTCCCTAGCGGGGGGAGGCGAGCAGTACTTC
>NA|TRBD1|TRBV5-1|TRBJ2-3
CASSTGQDTDTQYF
TGCGCCAGCAGCACGGGACAGGACACAGATACGCAGTATTTT
>NA|NA|TRBV15|TRBJ1-2
CATSRDRGRANYGYTF
TGTGCCACCAGCAGAGATCGAGGCAGAGCTAACTATGGCTACACCTTC
>NA|TRBD2|TRBV24-1|TRBJ2-5
CATRPPAASGLQETQYF
TGTGCCACCAGACCCCCGGCGGCTAGCGGTCTCCAAGAGACCCAGTACTTC
>NA|TRBD1|TRBV3-1/TRBV3-2|TRBJ1-1
CASSRQGRTEAFF
TGTGCCAGCAGCCGACAGGGGAGGACTGAAGCTTTCTTT